The sequence of this T cell receptor beta chain was determined in a study of blood T cell repertoires in COVID-19. Study-wide background: Material from acute and convalescent COVID-19 was sourced from the United States, Italy and Spain. Sample material is recorded as cDNA or gDNA derived from T cells, B-cell-depleted T cells, or PBMCs.

In the authors' workflow: Amplified reference gene primers provided the basis for estimating nucleated cell counts. This table comes from immunoSEQ multiplex PCR, and its TCRdb copy is limited to in-frame clones, with some not included. The V and J calls and clone size were taken over from that table, and D and trimming were inferred from the DNA. Here the sample spans under 150,000 clones, over 70% being singletons. The CDR3 consists of 16 residues. Germline-derived CDR1 and CDR2 are SGHTS and YDEGEE. Unmatched junction bases numbered 11, after V lost 4 bases and J lost 5 bases. The V gene is TRBV5-8, the J gene TRBJ1-5; TRBD1 aligns across 8 bases. Sequenced: peripheral blood. The origin of this receptor is a man older than 75 with acute or convalescent COVID-19. The CDR3 loop is CASSQSRTGYDQPQHF. DNA of the CDR3: TGTGCCAGCAGCCAATCCCGGACAGGGTATGATCAGCCCCAGCATTTT.